Listed here are 23 T cell receptor beta chains from one sample, sequenced in a study of blood T cell repertoires in COVID-19. Clones were read by immunoSEQ multiplex PCR, and TCRdb kept only the in-frame ones, dropping some. There are some 250,000 clones in the sample; around 85% occur only once, and about 2.9% lies in the top ten. Sequenced sample: peripheral blood. The receptor source for this set is a young woman who had recovered from COVID-19.

V usage is TRBV25-1 and J usage is TRBJ1-1; perhaps TRBD1 as D (6 bases). The CDR3 length is 16 residues. The ends were cut back, 2 bases at V and 6 bases at J, with 19 bases in the middle. CDR1 and CDR2 from the germline V gene are MGHDK and SYGVNS. The chain's CDR3 is CASSEAGTPERSEAFF. CDR3 DNA sequence: TGTGCCAGCAGTGAAGCCGGGACACCAGAGAGGTCTGAAGCTTTCTTT.

The chain recombines TRBV7-9 with TRBJ2-1, with a weak D call TRBD2 (6 bases). V lost 5 bases and J 1 base, leaving 24 bases between the germline ends. The CDR3 contains 19 residues. CDR1 is SEHNR, CDR2 FQNEAQ, per germline (reference sequence). CDR3 nucleotide sequence: TGTGCCAGCAGCCCCTCGGTGCGGGCGAGTAGCGGATCCTACAATGAGCAGTTCTTC. Translation gives CASSPSVRASSGSYNEQFF.

This chain uses TRBV2 with TRBJ1-5, with D uncertain. The CDR3 totals 13 residues. Germline V lookup: CDR1 SNHLY, CDR2 FYNNEI. Between the trimmed V and J ends, which lost 7 bases and 0 bases, there was a span of 7 bases. The CDR3 spells CASTRYSNQPQHF. CDR3 DNA: TGTGCCAGCACCCGTTATAGCAATCAGCCCCAGCATTTT.

This chain links TRBV5-1 with TRBJ2-1; D is perhaps TRBD2 (5 bases). The CDR3 is made up of 14 amino acids. The V end lost 5 bases, the J end lost 4 bases, and 13 bases lay between the germline ends. CDR1 SGHRS and CDR2 YFSETQ come from the germline V gene. The CDR3 reads CASSLSPGYNEQFF. The CDR3 DNA follows: TGCGCCAGCAGTTTGTCTCCGGGATACAATGAGCAGTTCTTC. The full variable domain, with the rest looked up from reference TRBV5-1 and TRBJ2-1, is KAGVTQTPRYLIKTRGQQVTLSCSPISGHRSVSWYQQTPGQGLQFLFEYFSETQRNKGNFPGRFSGRQFSNSRSEMNVSTLELGDSALYLCASSLSPGYNEQFFGPGTRLTVL.

The chain uses TRBV27 and TRBJ2-7; D perhaps matches TRBD1 (5 bases). V dropped 2 bases and J dropped 7 bases, with 9 bases sitting between them. The V gene's germline CDR1 is MNHEY and CDR2 SMNVEV (reference sequence). The CDR3 runs 12 residues. The CDR3 is CASSLQGSEQYF. The CDR3 DNA reads as TGTGCCAGCAGTTTACAGGGTTCAGAGCAGTACTTC.

The chain uses TRBV11-3 and TRBJ2-3; TRBD1 might be the D (6 bases). Germline-derived CDR1 and CDR2 are SGHNT and YENEEA. V was shortened by 2 bases and J by 0 bases, with 12 bases between the two germline ends. The CDR3 contains 16 residues. The chain's CDR3 is CASSLSRGQSTDTQYF. As DNA, the CDR3 is TGTGCCAGCAGCTTAAGCAGGGGCCAGAGCACAGATACGCAGTATTTT.

V and J are TRBV18 and TRBJ2-2, with D possibly TRBD2 on 6 matching bases. This CDR3 contains 14 residues. V lost 8 bases and J lost 6, with 16 bases in between. Germline loops: CDR1 KGHSH, CDR2 LQKENI. CDR3 in DNA: TGTGCCAGCCAGCCGGGACTTGTGTCCGGGGAGCTGTTTTTT. Amino acids: CASQPGLVSGELFF.

The chain links TRBV6-6 to TRBJ1-1, with D maybe TRBD1 (6 bases). Germline V gene sequence: CDR1 MNHNY, CDR2 SVGAGI (reference sequence). The CDR3 has 14 residues. V was trimmed by 10 bases and J by 0 bases, leaving 15 bases between them. The CDR3 coding sequence is TGTGCCACCCTGGAGGGGGGGATGAACACTGAAGCTTTCTTT. This gives the protein CATLEGGMNTEAFF.

V usage is TRBV24-1 and J usage is TRBJ2-1, with D tentatively TRBD1 (8 bases). The CDR3 covers 16 residues. CDR1 and CDR2 (germline): KGHDR, SFDVKD. The V and J ends lost 4 bases and 4 bases respectively, with 16 bases between them. The CDR3 here is CATSDPTGGDYNEQFF. The CDR3 DNA reads as TGTGCCACCAGTGACCCAACAGGGGGGGATTACAATGAGCAGTTCTTC.

J is TRBJ2-2 and V is TRBV27; D gene ambiguous. V was trimmed by 10 bases and J by 3 bases, leaving 3 bases between them. CDR1 and CDR2 (germline): MNHEY, SMNVEV (reference sequence). CDR3 size: 10 residues. The CDR3 is CATYTGELFF. The CDR3 DNA reads TGTGCCACCTACACCGGGGAGCTGTTTTTT.

The count of this clone is one. This chain joins TRBV5-6 and TRBJ1-5; a possible D gene is TRBD1 (6 bases). V lost 6 bases and J lost 2, with 15 bases in between. The CDR3 is made up of 15 amino acids. CDR1 is SGHDT and CDR2 is YYEEEE in the germline V gene. The DNA of the CDR3 is TGTGCCAGCACCTTTTCCCCAGGGGGCAATCAGCCCCAGCATTTT. This codes for CASTFSPGGNQPQHF.

This clone has only one observation. J is TRBJ2-7 and V is TRBV12-3 or TRBV12-4; 7 nucleotides align to TRBD2. The V gene end was trimmed by 3 bases and the J gene end by 3 bases; junction bases not matched to a gene: 2. There are 13 residues in the CDR3. The CDR3 reads CASSLGGNYEQYF. The CDR3 bases are TGTGCCAGCAGTTTGGGGGGGAACTACGAGCAGTACTTC.

V usage is TRBV14 and J usage is TRBJ2-7, with D tentatively TRBD1 (8 bases). Germline CDR1 SGHDN, CDR2 FVKESK. V lost 3 bases and J lost 1, with 13 bases in between. The CDR3 contains 15 residues. The CDR3 nucleotides are TGTGCCAGCAGCCACGGGGGGACAGGTTCCTACGAGCAGTACTTC. Residues: CASSHGGTGSYEQYF.

The chain joins TRBV5-1 to TRBJ2-6; 7 nucleotides agree with TRBD2. After removal of 4 bases from V and 0 bases from J, the junction contained 10 bases not matched to a gene. CDR3 length: 18 amino acids. Germline CDR1 reads SGHRS; CDR2 reads YFSETQ. CDR3 residues: CASSPAGRASSGANVLTF. CDR3 bases: TGCGCCAGCAGCCCGGCAGGGAGGGCCAGCTCTGGGGCCAACGTCCTGACTTTC.

The chain joins TRBV21-1 to TRBJ2-2; the table assigns TRBD1, which was not confirmed against the DNA. TRBV21-1 is a recognized pseudogene. This CDR3 contains 17 residues. The DNA of the CDR3 is TGTGCCAGCAGCAAAGTGGGACAGGTTCTGAACACCGGGGAGCTGTTTTTT. It translates to CASSKVGQVLNTGELFF.

Worth noting for this clone: Distinct nucleotide sequences in the sample also encode this CDR3. The chain uses TRBV6-5 and TRBJ2-2; 8 positions match TRBD1. Looked up from germline, CDR1 is MNHEY and CDR2 is SVGAGI. V lost 2 bases and J lost 0; bases outside the gene matches: 2. The CDR3 contains 16 residues. The CDR3 reads CASSYLGQANTGELFF. The CDR3 region has the DNA TGTGCCAGCAGTTACCTGGGACAGGCGAACACCGGGGAGCTGTTTTTT.

A word on this clone: Within the sample, other DNA sequences also encode this same CDR3. The chain combines TRBV29-1 with TRBJ1-2; D is unclear. CDR1 and CDR2 from the germline V gene are SQVTM and ANQGSEA. CDR3 length: 11 residues. V was cut by 1 base and J by 7 bases, with 7 bases left in between. The CDR3 loop reads CSVEVRGGYTF. The CDR3 DNA reads TGCAGCGTTGAAGTCCGAGGTGGCTACACCTTC.

The rearrangement uses TRBV3-1 (or the pseudogene TRBV3-2) and TRBJ2-2; possibly TRBD2 for D (6 bases). Germline values: CDR1 LGHDT, CDR2 YNNKEL (reference sequence). Trimming pared 6 bases from V and 5 bases from J, leaving 7 bases between. This CDR3 comprises 12 residues. CDR3: CASRRETGELFF. The CDR3 coding sequence is TGTGCCAGCAGACGGGAGACCGGGGAGCTGTTTTTT.

This clone has a handful of counts. This chain links TRBV15 with TRBJ2-7, with D possibly TRBD1 on 6 matching bases. Trimming cost V 1 base and J 1 base, with 11 bases left between them. This CDR3 is 15 amino acids long. Per the germline V gene, CDR1 is LNHNV and CDR2 is YYDKDF (reference sequence). CDR3 DNA: TGTGCCACCAGCAGAGGTTATAGGGGGTCCTACGAGCAGTACTTC. Amino acids: CATSRGYRGSYEQYF.

This chain links TRBV10-1 with TRBJ1-1; 9 bases fit TRBD1. Germline loops: CDR1 WNHNN, CDR2 SYGVQD (reference sequence). The CDR3 length is 14 residues. V trimming: 8 bases; J trimming: 9 bases; junction bases outside the gene matches: 13. The CDR3 loop reads CASRYRDRVKQAFF. DNA of the CDR3: TGCGCCAGCCGATACCGGGACAGGGTCAAGCAAGCTTTCTTT.

The J gene is TRBJ1-2, the V gene TRBV9; no clear D. The V end was cut by 4 bases, the J end by 4 bases, with 14 bases between. This CDR3 is built from 14 residues. Germline loops: CDR1 SGDLS, CDR2 YYNGEE. The CDR3 sequence is CASSPQAGVYGYTF. The CDR3 coding sequence is TGTGCCAGCAGCCCACAAGCCGGAGTCTATGGCTACACCTTC.

V gene TRBV10-2 combines with J gene TRBJ2-7; 12 nucleotides align to TRBD2. V lost 1 base, J lost 4 bases, and 11 bases stayed unmatched. This CDR3 has 18 residues. Germline loops: CDR1 WSHSY, CDR2 SAAADI. CDR3 nucleotide sequence: TGCGCCAGCAGTGAGTTCACTAGCGGGGGGTCCTATCCTTACGAGCAGTACTTC. This encodes CASSEFTSGGSYPYEQYF.

This chain links TRBV21-1 with TRBJ2-1; no DNA check was done on the table's D call, TRBD2. TRBV21-1 is shown as a pseudogene. The CDR3 totals 15 residues. The CDR3 nucleotides are TGTGCCAGCAGCCATACTAGCGGGGGGGACAATGAGCAGTTCTTC. Its protein is CASSHTSGGDNEQFF.